This TCR beta chain was obtained from a study of blood T cell repertoires in COVID-19. Across the study: Collection of acute and convalescent COVID-19 samples took place in the United States, Italy and Spain.

CDR1 is SGHDN and CDR2 is FVKESK in the germline V gene. V dropped 0 bases and J dropped 3 bases, with 10 bases sitting between them. There are 15 residues in the CDR3. TCRdb keeps only in-frame clones here, not all; method: immunoSEQ multiplex PCR. This repertoire shows approximately 150,000 clones, roughly 84% found once; its top ten account for around 2.5%. This sequence was found in a human donor with acute or convalescent COVID-19. The donor label of this sample is uncertain. Sequencing was performed on peripheral blood. The V and J genes are TRBV14 and TRBJ2-3; possible D gene TRBD2, 6 bases. Here the CDR3 DNA reads TGTGCCAGCAGCCAAGATGCGGGGAGGACAGATACGCAGTATTTT. Protein product: CASSQDAGRTDTQYF.